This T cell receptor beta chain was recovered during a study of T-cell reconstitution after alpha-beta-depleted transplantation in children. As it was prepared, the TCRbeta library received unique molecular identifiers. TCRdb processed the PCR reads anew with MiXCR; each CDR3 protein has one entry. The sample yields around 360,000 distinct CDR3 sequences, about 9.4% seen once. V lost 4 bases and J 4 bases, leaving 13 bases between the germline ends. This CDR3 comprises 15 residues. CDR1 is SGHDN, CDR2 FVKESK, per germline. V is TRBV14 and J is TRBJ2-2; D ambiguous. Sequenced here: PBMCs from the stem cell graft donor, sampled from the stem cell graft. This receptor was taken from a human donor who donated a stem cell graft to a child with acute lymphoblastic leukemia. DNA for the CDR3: TGTGCCAGCAGCCGAACTCCCATCCCCACCGGGGAGCTGTTTTTT. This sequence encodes CASSRTPIPTGELFF.